This TCR beta chain was identified during a study of blood T cell repertoires in COVID-19 (dated by TCRdb to the early 2020s). With regard to the full study: Samples covering the acute and convalescent phases of COVID-19 were provided by collaborators in the United States, Italy and Spain. The repertoires were released in a freely available public database intended as a resource for research on the immune response to SARS-CoV-2. Sample metadata almost always included a de-identified subject ID, COVID-19 status, age in years and sex. Subjects who had been exposed to COVID-19, were actively infected with it, or had recovered from it provided the deeply sampled blood TCRbeta repertoires that made up the dataset. Where HLA class I and class II types were available, the types were taken from metadata supplied by the sample provider, not from assay-based typing. Samples were obtained from the ongoing ImmuneRACE study (first 160 participants) and from some 1,300 subjects provided by 6 global collaborators. The material from the prospective study consisted of cDNA or gDNA derived from T cells, B-cell-depleted T cells, or PBMCs. The investigation overall reported the following: The amount of clinical and demographic metadata varied by source and participant and was provided uncurated.

The CDR3 measures 16 amino acids from cysteine to phenylalanine. The sequence is cut down to CDR3 DNA, 48 bases in frame from base 1. V is pared back by 5 bases and J by 8 bases, with 21 bases lying between the germline termini. CDR1 is given as SGHAT and CDR2 as FQNNGV, both from the germline V gene. TCRbeta CDR3 regions were amplified from genomic DNA using the immunoSEQ Assay, a bias-controlled multiplex PCR. The study's own analysis went as follows. The number of nucleated cells in each sample was estimated by amplification of reference gene primers within the assay. To quantify the absolute abundance of each unique TCRbeta CDR3 rearrangement, sequence reads were collapsed and filtered. For each sample, productive Simpson clonality was calculated as the square root of Simpson's diversity index across productive rearrangements. TCRdb re-hosts the immuneACCESS table, in-frame sequences only. Its copies lack some clones; in the studies checked, an unresolved V gene accounts for under half of them, and the cause for the rest is not known. V and J calls and clone size are given by that table; D and trimming were obtained from the DNA. Counted in this sample were roughly 270,000 clones; 85% of them appeared once. Around 2.5% of the sample is taken by the ten largest.

Regarding this clone: The antigen it binds to is not known. There are no base qualities to consult, and no much larger clone falls within one base.

Participants in the prospective study were aged roughly 18 to 100 years, lived in 24 United States geographic areas, and enrolled through a virtual design. In the prospective study, cohorts were assigned on the basis of participant-reported clinical history obtained from a screening survey and a study questionnaire. For ImmuneRACE Cohort 3, a participant was defined as recovered based on two consecutive negative NP/OP PCR tests, clearance by a healthcare professional, or resolution of symptoms. In the prospective study, whole blood, serum and a nasopharyngeal or oropharyngeal swab were collected from each participant by mobile phlebotomists. Prospective study participants could optionally give additional blood draws and questionnaires over a 2-month period. Prospective study blood samples were shipped either frozen or at room temperature before DNA extraction.

The TCR comes from a woman aged 45-65 years who had recovered from COVID-19. The chain is encoded by TRBV11-2 joined to TRBJ1-4; the best D guess is TRBD1, with 5 bases matching. The material sequenced was PBMCs or T cells enriched from blood (not recorded which). The DNA reads as follows: TGTGCCAGCAGCGCAGTCCCTGGGGGGGTTCGAGAAAAACTGTTTTTT. This encodes CASSAVPGGVREKLFF.